Listed here is a single TCR beta chain. As yet, its antigen is unknown. The sample is drawn from a study of shared clonotypes between healthy human individuals. Study information: Two female and three male donors aged 18 to 49 were enrolled. Each donor's CD4 naive and CD4 memory cells filled three plates apiece, CD8 naive two, and CD8 memory one. Whole-study findings and limits: The authors expected sequencing depth to affect clonotype sharing among donors.

Every contributor of samples was a Caucasian grown-up residing in Nashville, Tennessee. With 1 base removed from V and 10 bases from J, the gap between germline ends came to 11 bases. CDR3 length: 14 amino acids. Germline CDR1 reads MGHRA; CDR2 reads YSYEKL. Assay: immunoSEQ multiplex PCR; the TCRdb copy retains only in-frame clones and omits some. The top ten clones hold 0.1% to 0.15% of a sample with 2,100,000 or so clones, around 95% of them seen once. The J gene is TRBJ1-6, the V gene TRBV4-1, with D perhaps TRBD1 (6 bases). The sample was naive CD4+ T cells sorted from blood. The sample's subset: CD45RA+ positively selected. The sequence was obtained from a man between 18 and 29 years old in good health. In DNA, the CDR3 is TGCGCCAGCAGCCAAGGGGAGGGGGGGTCACCCCTCCACTTT. Its protein is CASSQGEGGSPLHF.